Reported below is one TCR beta chain. The antigen is unknown. This sample stems from a study of identical twins' blood T cells. Likely shared infections and vaccines: all three twin pairs were reared together. Study-wide points: V gene usage reportedly matched far better within twin pairs than unrelated donors. Twin repertoire similarity may partly reflect shared environment.

Libraries were made from RNA as TCR cDNA, using a modified protocol. MiXCR, run by TCRdb on the 5' RACE reads, gives a single entry per CDR3 protein. The table lists 300,000 to 450,000 distinct CDR3 sequences, roughly 27% of them singletons. This CDR3 comprises 15 residues. V was shortened by 3 bases and J by 5 bases, with 19 bases between the two germline ends. Germline V gives CDR1 DFQATT, CDR2 SNEGSKA (reference sequence). The origin of this receptor is a woman aged 18-49 years in good health. The sequenced sample was PBMCs. The chain carries TRBV20-1 and TRBJ1-2, with D maybe TRBD1 (5 bases). The CDR3, as DNA: TGCAGTGCTAGGCCCCCTAACGGGGGATTGTATGGCTACACCTTC. Encoded protein: CSARPPNGGLYGYTF.